This T cell receptor (beta chain) was captured in a study of blood T cell repertoires in COVID-19. This table comes from immunoSEQ multiplex PCR, and its TCRdb copy is limited to in-frame clones, with some not included. This sample carries roughly 290,000 clones, roughly 88% of them seen once, and the ten largest clones take approximately 4%. The sequence came from a woman aged 25-40 years who had recovered from COVID-19. Sequencing used PBMCs or T cells enriched from blood (not recorded which).

The CDR3 loop reads CASGTGSKNEQYF. The CDR3 DNA is TGCGCCAGCGGCACAGGGTCTAAGAACGAGCAGTACTTC. This sequence joins TRBV5-1 and TRBJ2-7; tentatively, D is TRBD1 (6 bases). The germline V gene encodes CDR1 SGHRS and CDR2 YFSETQ. The CDR3 length is 13 residues. The V and J ends lost 7 bases and 5 bases respectively, with 16 bases between them.